The 5 T cell receptor beta chains below were found in one sample sequenced in a study of T-cell reconstitution after alpha-beta-depleted transplantation in children. TCRbeta library construction was performed incorporating unique molecular identifiers. TCRdb used MiXCR to reprocess the PCR reads, holding one entry per CDR3 protein. The table has nearly 200,000 distinct CDR3 sequences, roughly 6.5% seen once. Sequencing used PBMCs, obtained before TCRalphabeta/CD19-depleted stem cell transplant. The receptors stem from a girl in the first two years of life with combined immunodeficiency, due to receive a stem cell transplant.

As concerns this clonotype: A much larger clone differs by one base, so this may be a read error. The chain couples TRBV4-3 to TRBJ2-1; TRBD1 agrees at 11 bases. This CDR3 has 18 amino acids. Germline CDR1 LGHNA, CDR2 YSLEER. The V segment lost 1 base and the J segment 8 bases; nucleotides outside the gene matches: 13. CDR3 in DNA: TGCGCCAGCAGCCAAGTATCGGACAGGGGGCCGTATTACGATGAGCAGTTCTTC. Translated, it gives CASSQVSDRGPYYDEQFF.

The chain recombines TRBV13 with TRBJ2-2; no clear D. Trimming stripped 3 bases from V and 6 bases from J, with 5 bases between. The CDR3 runs to 12 residues. Germline V gene lookup returns CDR1 PRHDT and CDR2 FYEKMQ (reference sequence). Here the CDR3 DNA reads TGTGCCAGCAGCTTCTCAGCCGGGGAGCTGTTTTTT. It yields the protein CASSFSAGELFF.

This clonotype came up many times. The chain links TRBV7-2 to TRBJ2-5; 9 positions agree with TRBD2. V shed 3 bases, J shed 6 bases, and the junction held 5 bases outside the gene matches. Germline V lookup: CDR1 SGHTA, CDR2 FQGNSA. The CDR3 is made up of 14 amino acids. The CDR3 DNA reads as TGTGCCAGCAGCTTTGATAGCGGGGGAAAGACCCAGTACTTC. It yields the protein CASSFDSGGKTQYF.

This clonotype was observed many times. The chain employs TRBV28 and TRBJ1-1; no clear D gene. CDR3 length: 12 residues. V shed 6 bases and J shed 6 bases, with 11 bases lying between them. Germline CDR1 and CDR2: MDHEN and SYDVKM. The CDR3 spells CASRPDGAEAFF. DNA for the CDR3: TGTGCCAGCAGGCCTGATGGGGCTGAAGCTTTCTTT.

This clonotype was counted at least ten times. The chain joins TRBV11-2 to TRBJ2-5; D remains ambiguous. In germline, CDR1 is SGHAT, CDR2 FQNNGV. CDR3 length equals 18 residues. V lost 0 bases, J lost 5 bases, and 22 bases lay in between. The CDR3 is CASSLDSGVWVFGETQYF. The DNA of the CDR3 is TGTGCCAGCAGCTTAGACAGTGGCGTCTGGGTCTTCGGCGAGACCCAGTACTTC.